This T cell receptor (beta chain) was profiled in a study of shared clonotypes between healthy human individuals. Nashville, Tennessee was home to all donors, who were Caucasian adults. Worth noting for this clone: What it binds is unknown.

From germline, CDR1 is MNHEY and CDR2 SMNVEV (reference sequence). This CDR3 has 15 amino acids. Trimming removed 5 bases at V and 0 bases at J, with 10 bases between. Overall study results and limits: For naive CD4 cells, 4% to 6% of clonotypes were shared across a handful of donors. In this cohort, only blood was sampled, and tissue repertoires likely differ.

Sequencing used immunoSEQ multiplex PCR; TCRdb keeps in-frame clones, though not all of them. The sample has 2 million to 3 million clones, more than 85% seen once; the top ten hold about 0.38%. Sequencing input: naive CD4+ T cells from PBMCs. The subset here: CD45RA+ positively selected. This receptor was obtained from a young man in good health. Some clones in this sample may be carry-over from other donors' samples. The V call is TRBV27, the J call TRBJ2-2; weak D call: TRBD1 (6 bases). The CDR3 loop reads CASSIRGSNTGELFF. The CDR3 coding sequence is TGTGCCAGCAGTATCAGGGGATCGAACACCGGGGAGCTGTTTTTT.